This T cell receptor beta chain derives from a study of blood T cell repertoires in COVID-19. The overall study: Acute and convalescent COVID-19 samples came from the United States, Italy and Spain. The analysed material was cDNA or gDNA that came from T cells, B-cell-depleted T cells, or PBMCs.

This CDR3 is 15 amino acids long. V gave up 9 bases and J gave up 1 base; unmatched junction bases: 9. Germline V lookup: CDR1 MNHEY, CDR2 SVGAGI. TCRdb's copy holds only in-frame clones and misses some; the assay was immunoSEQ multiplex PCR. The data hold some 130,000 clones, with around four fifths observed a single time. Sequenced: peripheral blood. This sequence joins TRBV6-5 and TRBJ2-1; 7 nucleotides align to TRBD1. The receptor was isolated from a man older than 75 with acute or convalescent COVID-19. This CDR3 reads CARAPGQPSYNEQFF. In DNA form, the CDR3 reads TGTGCCAGAGCCCCGGGACAGCCTTCCTACAATGAGCAGTTCTTC.